Listed below are T cell receptor beta chains from one sample, sequenced in a study of post-analysis software for immune sequencing data. Each CDR3 protein gets one entry after TCRdb re-called the PCR reads with MiXCR. Of hundreds of thousands of distinct CDR3 sequences listed, 44% were seen once; the top ten hold around 1.7%. The sample was blood. The receptors originated from a girl between 10 and 17 years old with multiple sclerosis. Both conserved end residues are part of each CDR3. Each record gives: D gene, J gene, clone size, V gene, CDR3 DNA, CDR3 protein. D genes are given only for firm matches. Expanded clones get a size class; other rows say once, few or many, or leave the size out.

>-|TRBJ1-1|few|TRBV20-1
TGCAGTGCTAGCCTAACTCGACAGAATGAAGCTTTCTTT
CSASLTRQNEAFF
>TRBD2|TRBJ2-7|-|TRBV5-1
TGCGCCAGCAGCCTACTCGGGGGAGGGCGAGAGCAGTACTTC
CASSLLGGGREQYF
>TRBD2|TRBJ2-3|-|TRBV7-9
TGTGCCAGCAGCCCCCGGTCCGCGGGAGTAACAGATACGCAGTATTTT
CASSPRSAGVTDTQYF
>TRBD2|TRBJ2-3|-|TRBV7-7
TGTACCAGCAGCTTATCGACTAGCGGGGACACAGATACGCAGTATTTT
CTSSLSTSGDTDTQYF
>TRBD1|TRBJ2-1|once|TRBV12-3/TRBV12-4
TGTGCCAGCAGTTTACCGGGACAGGGGGATAATGAGCAGTTCTTC
CASSLPGQGDNEQFF
>TRBD2|TRBJ2-1|few|TRBV4-2
TGTGCCAGCAGCTTTACTAGCGGGGGGGACAATGAGCAGTTCTTC
CASSFTSGGDNEQFF
>TRBD1|TRBJ2-1|-|TRBV24-1
TGTGCCACCAGTGACCCCGGGACAGGGACCGATGAGCAGTTCTTC
CATSDPGTGTDEQFF
>-|TRBJ1-2|few|TRBV3-1
TGTGCCAGCAGCCAAGATGTCGCAGGGGATTATGGCTACACCTTC
CASSQDVAGDYGYTF
>-|TRBJ2-1|-|TRBV5-6
TGTGCCAGCAGCTTTTTTGACAATGAGCAGTTCTTC
CASSFFDNEQFF
>TRBD1|TRBJ2-7|once|TRBV5-1
TGCGCCAGCAGCCTGGGACAGGGGCCTACCTACGAGCAGTACTTC
CASSLGQGPTYEQYF
>-|TRBJ1-2|-|TRBV24-1
TGTGCCACCAGTGATGACCCCGCATATGGCTACACCTTC
CATSDDPAYGYTF
>TRBD2|TRBJ2-3|-|TRBV12-3/TRBV12-4
TGTGCCAGCAGTTTTTGGGGGCGAGGACTAGCGGGAGGAAGGAGCACAGATACGCAGTATTTT
CASSFWGRGLAGGRSTDTQYF
>-|TRBJ2-7|once|TRBV11-2
TGTGCCAGCAGGATAGCTCCTGAGGGGCTCTACGAGCAGTACTTC
CASRIAPEGLYEQYF
>-|TRBJ2-7|-|TRBV18
TGTGCCAGCTCACCTGGAACAGGGACCCCGTACGAGCAGTACTTC
CASSPGTGTPYEQYF
>-|TRBJ1-2|few|TRBV29-1
TGCAGCGTTCTAGGGGGGGAGGTCTATGGCTACACCTTC
CSVLGGEVYGYTF
>-|TRBJ2-7|-|TRBV18
TGTGCCAGCTCACCACAACACCCAGGGGCCTACGAGCAGTACTTC
CASSPQHPGAYEQYF
>TRBD1|TRBJ1-3|-|TRBV29-1
TGCAGCGTTGAAGGGTGGAGGGGGCTAAGTGGAAACACCATATATTTT
CSVEGWRGLSGNTIYF
>-|TRBJ2-5|few|TRBV29-1
TGCAGCGTTGAAGATGGGGACCGAGGAGAGACCCAGTACTTC
CSVEDGDRGETQYF
>TRBD1|TRBJ1-2|-|TRBV12-3/TRBV12-4
TGTGCCAGCAGTTCTCACCTAGCCCGACAGGGGGGCAACTATGGCTACACCTTC
CASSSHLARQGGNYGYTF
>TRBD1|TRBJ1-2|-|TRBV12-3/TRBV12-4
TGTGCCAGCAGTTTTACCGGGACAGGGGGCAACTATGGCTACACCTTC
CASSFTGTGGNYGYTF
>TRBD2|TRBJ2-1|few|TRBV9
TGTGCCAGCAGCCCGCGACTAGCGGGAGCTAATGAGCAGTTCTTC
CASSPRLAGANEQFF
>-|TRBJ1-2|few|TRBV7-2
TGTGCCAGCAGCCTCCTGGGGGGGTATGGCTACACCTTC
CASSLLGGYGYTF
>-|TRBJ1-1|few|TRBV10-3
TGTGCCTGTCATGGGATCATGAACACTGAAGCTTTCTTT
CACHGIMNTEAFF
>TRBD1|TRBJ2-1|-|TRBV7-8
TGTGCCAGCAGCCCACACCGGGACAGTCACAATGAGCAGTTCTTC
CASSPHRDSHNEQFF
>-|TRBJ2-1|-|TRBV7-8
TGTGCCAGCAGCCCCCAAAGAGCGCACAATGAGCAGTTCTTC
CASSPQRAHNEQFF
>-|TRBJ2-7|-|TRBV27
TGTGCCAGCAGTCGTCTGGGCGGGGGCCTTTACTACGAGCAGTACTTC
CASSRLGGGLYYEQYF
>-|TRBJ2-3|-|TRBV12-3/TRBV12-4
TGTGCCAGCGGTCTTCGTCGGACAGATACGCAGTATTTT
CASGLRRTDTQYF
>TRBD2|TRBJ2-7|few|TRBV29-1
TGCAGCGTTGTGAAGGGTCTAGCGGGAACCTACGAGCAGTACTTC
CSVVKGLAGTYEQYF
>TRBD1|TRBJ2-7|few|TRBV6-5
TGTGCCAGCAGCCTGGACAGGGTCGGCGAGCAGTACTTC
CASSLDRVGEQYF
>TRBD1|TRBJ1-2|-|TRBV4-2
TGTGCCAGCAGTACGGACAGGGTACTGAGTGGCTACACCTTC
CASSTDRVLSGYTF
>TRBD1|TRBJ1-5|-|TRBV5-1
TGCGCCAGCAGCTTGGGGGACAGAGATAGCAATCAGCCCCAGCATTTT
CASSLGDRDSNQPQHF
>TRBD1|TRBJ1-5|-|TRBV20-1
TGCAGTGCTACTCGACAGGGTCTTAATCAGCCCCAGCATTTT
CSATRQGLNQPQHF
>-|TRBJ2-7|-|TRBV20-1
TGCAGTGCTAGAGAATATCAGGATTCCTACGAGCAGTACTTC
CSAREYQDSYEQYF
>TRBD1|TRBJ2-3|-|TRBV20-1
TGCATTGCTCCTGGACAGGGTAGGACAGATACGCAGTATTTT
CIAPGQGRTDTQYF
>TRBD1|TRBJ2-6|once|TRBV6-6
TGTGCCAGCAGTTTACGACAGGGGGCCCCTGGGGCCAACGTCCTGACTTTC
CASSLRQGAPGANVLTF